This T cell receptor beta chain was sequenced during a study of cytomegalovirus exposure and HLA in healthy donors. General observations from the study: In an earlier analysis, in some 500 donors, most V segments appeared productive either ~90% or ~30% of the time. It was taken for granted in presence/absence analyses that sequencing depth across donors was roughly uniform.

There are a few counts of this clone. The antigen is not known. 13 Jbeta primers and 60 Vbeta primers were used for the PCR. Only in-frame clones appear in the TCRdb table, and some are missing; sequencing was by immunoSEQ multiplex PCR. Among 120,000 to 150,000 clones, roughly a tenth were seen once, and the ten largest hold over 1.5%. The germline CDR1 and CDR2 sequences are MGHDK and SYGVNS. V lost 7 bases, J lost 6 bases, and 11 bases lay in between. The CDR3 runs to 12 residues. Input material: PBMCs. The origin of this receptor is a male donor in good health and CMV-seronegative. V usage is TRBV25-1 and J usage is TRBJ2-3; D is possibly TRBD2 (6 bases). The CDR3 loop reads CASTTGEDTQYF. The DNA of the CDR3 is TGTGCCAGCACCACGGGGGAGGATACGCAGTATTTT.